This T cell receptor (beta chain) stems from a study of shared clonotypes between healthy human individuals (dated by TCRdb to the early 2020s). About the investigation overall: The cohort included a few men and a couple of women between 18 and 49 years of age. To estimate repertoire size and how much clonotypes are shared between individuals, the study performed deep sequencing of blood TCR repertoires from a handful of healthy adults. To increase sequencing depth and limit assay-specific biases, different laboratories used diverse techniques to prepare libraries and sequence TCR repertoires. Leukapheresis yielded between about 0.9 and 8.9 billion PBMCs per donor. Overall study results and their limits: The genetic and exposure-history diversity represented was limited by the small number of donors. Sampling was restricted to blood, and TCR repertoires in tissue are likely to differ from TCR repertoires in blood. Pairwise subsampling indicated that sequencing depth was expected to affect the degree of clonotype sharing among donors.

Using the deep immunoSEQ assay, TCR CDR3 regions were amplified from genomic DNA by multiplex PCR. Genomic DNA extracted from each cell subset was distributed evenly over all wells of several immunoSEQ 96-well plates, and each plate served as one replicate. Each replicate PCR for unsorted PBMC received roughly 300 ng genomic DNA, equal to 30,000 to 35,000 T cell genomes. Unsorted PBMC genomic DNA was sequenced across ten immunoSEQ deep assay plates. The purified libraries were quantified using a Qubit 3.0 fluorometer, sized with a Bioanalyzer 2100, and then quantified again using the KAPA Library Quantification kit. Every immunoSEQ 96-well plate was sequenced on a dedicated single-read 150-cycle Illumina NextSeq 550 flow cell. In the paper's pipeline: The immunoSEQ output contained only junctional sequences without quality scores, so filtering could not match that applied to full-length reads. To assign V/J genes and CDR3, sequences were annotated using PyIR, a Python wrapper for IgBLAST v1.9, with IMGT germline references. Reads were filtered out if the reads had weak V/J assignments (E-value above 1e-6), no CDR3, stop codons, out-of-frame junctions, or ambiguous translated residues. A V3J clonotype was defined by an identical inferred V gene, J gene, and CDR3 amino acid sequence. Percentage overlap between repertoires was computed as shared unique clonotypes divided by the size of the smaller repertoire. Repertoire richness was assessed with RTK rarefaction, the Chao1 estimator, and Recon v2.1 estimates of unobserved clonotypes. This immuneACCESS table, as held by TCRdb, lists in-frame sequences with V and J called but not all clones. Of the missing ones, under half trace to an unresolved V gene in checked studies; the others have no known cause. The D gene and trimming were derived from the DNA, and the V and J assignments and clone size from that table. For this sample the table gives around 450,000 clones, of which roughly 77% were detected only once. The top ten hold under 15% of the sample.

Of note for this clone: Its antigen target is currently unknown. The sample holds no much larger clone one base away, and base qualities are not on file.

Healthy HIV-negative adults with no recently reported acute infections or vaccinations were included as donors. All donors were Caucasian adults living in Nashville, Tennessee, USA. For unsorted samples, 90 million to 95 million PBMCs were counted, and genomic DNA was extracted using the QIAamp DNA Blood Mini kit. After blood collection by leukapheresis, PBMCs were isolated using Ficoll-Histopaque density gradient centrifugation and then cryopreserved in the vapor phase of liquid nitrogen. As encoded in the germline V gene, CDR1 is SNHLY while CDR2 is FYNNEI. V is pared back by 3 bases and J by 0 bases, with 8 bases lying between the germline termini. From its cysteine to its phenylalanine, the CDR3 spans 14 amino acids. The kept DNA is CDR3 alone, 42 bases in frame from the first base.

What was sequenced was PBMCs. The source of this sequence is a woman between 40 and 55 years old in good health. Some clones in this sample may be carry-over from other donors' samples. The chain couples TRBV2 to TRBJ1-2; the D gene cannot be named for sure. The CDR3 protein is CASSDNRSNYGYTF. The nucleotide sequence is given as TGTGCCAGCAGTGATAACCGCTCTAACTATGGCTACACCTTC.